This T cell receptor beta chain originates from a study of blood T cell repertoires in COVID-19. Overall study: PBMCs, B-cell-depleted T cells, or T cells provided the cDNA or gDNA that made up the material.

In the original workflow: Estimated nucleated cell counts came from reference gene primer amplification. Profiled with immunoSEQ multiplex PCR; TCRdb holds only in-frame clones, not every one. The V and J calls and clone size were taken over from that table, and D and trimming were inferred from the DNA. This sample has 15,000 to 20,000 clones, with approximately 85% found just once. V lost 2 bases to trimming and J lost 6 bases; unmatched junction nucleotides: 3. The CDR3 has 15 residues. From germline, CDR1 is SGHTA and CDR2 FQGNSA. J is TRBJ1-6 and V is TRBV7-2, with TRBD1 identical over 8 bases. Sequenced sample: peripheral blood. The sequence derives from a man aged 35 to 55 with active or convalescent COVID-19. The CDR3 nucleotides are TGTGCCAGCAGCTTATACGGACAGGGTAATTCACCCCTCCACTTT. Its translation is CASSLYGQGNSPLHF.